This paragraph reports one TCR beta chain. What this receptor recognizes is not known. Base qualities are not at hand, and no much larger clone is one base apart. This entry belongs to a study of blood T cells in healthy people across ages (dated by TCRdb to between 2014 and 2017). About the full investigation: In model experiments, template switching captured roughly one uniquely barcoded TCR beta cDNA molecule for every two T cells. To avoid experimental bias, donors of different ages were randomly spread across the sequencing lanes. The donors were divided into four age groups: young (average roughly 15 years), middle-aged (under 40), aged (approximately 62) and long-lived (roughly 82). Age-related changes in TCR beta repertoire diversity were measured in the study by deep sequencing normalized with unique cDNA molecular identifiers. Using the same blood draw, the study looked at two additional independent replicas of 1 million unique cDNA reads for two donors, one aged 18 to 30 and the other aged 80 or older. Here is what the overall study found, with its caveats: Since profiling was done on bulk unsorted PBMCs, naive and antigen-experienced compartments could not be conclusively compared. Estimates of total diversity from one million sequenced T cells were regarded as lower bounds and underestimates. The long-lived group showed more naive CD4+ T cells, fewer expanded clones and increased TCR diversity than the aged group, suggesting age selection. The CMV infection status of donors was not known, potentially confounding age-related changes in expanded clonotypes. As age increased, observed TCR beta diversity per million T cells dropped in a roughly linear way, and a significant reduction was already evident by age approximately 40. Observed TCR beta diversity correlated strongly with the percentage of naive T cells measured by flow cytometry.

The donors were roughly 40 Caucasian individuals from Russia, aged 6 to 90 years, who were systemically healthy. About 9.8 milliliters of peripheral blood were drawn from each donor into EDTA-treated Vacutainer tubes. Ficoll-Paque density-gradient centrifugation was used to isolate PBMCs, with at least 7 million per sample. Trizol reagent was used to extract total RNA from PBMCs, with at least 5 micrograms per sample. Naive CD45RAhigh/CD27high T cell percentages were measured by flow cytometry on a PBMC aliquot from every donor. Via the germline V gene, CDR1 is SQVTM and CDR2 ANQGSEA. V lost 6 bases and J lost 2 bases; the stretch between them is 13 bases long. The CDR3, from cysteine to phenylalanine, totals 14 residues. The DNA shown is the 42-base CDR3, in frame from base 1. Libraries came from 5' RACE. Instrument used: Illumina HiSeq 2500. A second about 7 to 12 cycle PCR used a sample-barcoded 5' primer and a J-beta primer mix. A unique molecular identifier was introduced onto each TCR beta cDNA molecule by a template-switch 5' adaptor carrying 12 random nucleotides. Each sample yielded at least 2.5 million CDR3-containing paired-end reads. All of the RNA was converted into first-strand cDNA using the Mint cDNA synthesis kit, with a TRBC-specific oligonucleotide serving as the primer. Following uracil-DNA glycosylase treatment, a first 18-cycle PCR with universal primers M1SS and BC2_uni_R was performed on all cDNA. For the original study's pipeline: Each sample was normalized by randomly selecting 1 million high-quality reads, each carrying a distinct molecular identifier. Reads with shared molecular identifiers were discarded instead of being binned into consensus sequences. MiTCR, run with a Q25 quality threshold and the strictest error-elimination algorithm, handled CDR3 identification, clonotype clustering and error correction. A nonparametric unseen species model using Euler transformation provided a lower-bound estimate of total TCR beta diversity. TCRdb's own reprocessing of the public reads used fastp at Q25 and MiXCR and kept productive beta chains. One record per CDR3 amino acid sequence lists the most common genes and DNA. TCRdb's processing, not the authors' own work, is the source of the V and J calls. The sample table records about 1.8 million distinct CDR3 sequences; 40% to 55% of these occur just once. The top ten clonotypes cover approximately 2.1% of the sample.

Sequenced: blood. The chain couples TRBV29-1 to TRBJ2-2; the D gene is perhaps TRBD1 or TRBD2, each of them matching over 5 bases. The TCR originated in a woman between 40 and 50 years old in good health. The sequenced DNA: TGCAGCGTGGACCCGGGACCAAACACCGGGGAGCTGTTTTTT. This encodes CSVDPGPNTGELFF.